This TCR beta chain came from a study of shared clonotypes between healthy human individuals. In the naive CD8 group, cells lacked CD45RO and were positively selected for CCR7, so terminally differentiated effector memory CD45RA+ cells were left out. Sorted-subset replicate PCR reactions contained 150 to 200 ng DNA, corresponding to tens of thousands of T cell genomes. Data came from immunoSEQ multiplex PCR; TCRdb stores just in-frame clones and leaves some out. The sample comprises under 850,000 clones, roughly 92% of which are singletons, and less than 25% rests with the top ten. The V gene's germline CDR1 is MNHEY and CDR2 SMNVEV (reference sequence). V was shortened by 5 bases and J by 4 bases, with 11 bases between the two germline ends. The CDR3 contains 14 residues. Of note for this clone: Its antigen is still unknown.

Findings and limits, study-wide: It was only blood that was sampled, and tissue repertoires likely differ.

Sequenced input: naive CD8+ T cells sorted from blood. This sequence was found in a man aged 25 to 40 in good health. The chain recombines TRBV27 with TRBJ1-4; no reliable D call. CDR3 loop: CASSSISGNEKLFF. The CDR3 DNA reads TGTGCCAGCAGTAGTATTTCGGGTAATGAAAAACTGTTTTTT.